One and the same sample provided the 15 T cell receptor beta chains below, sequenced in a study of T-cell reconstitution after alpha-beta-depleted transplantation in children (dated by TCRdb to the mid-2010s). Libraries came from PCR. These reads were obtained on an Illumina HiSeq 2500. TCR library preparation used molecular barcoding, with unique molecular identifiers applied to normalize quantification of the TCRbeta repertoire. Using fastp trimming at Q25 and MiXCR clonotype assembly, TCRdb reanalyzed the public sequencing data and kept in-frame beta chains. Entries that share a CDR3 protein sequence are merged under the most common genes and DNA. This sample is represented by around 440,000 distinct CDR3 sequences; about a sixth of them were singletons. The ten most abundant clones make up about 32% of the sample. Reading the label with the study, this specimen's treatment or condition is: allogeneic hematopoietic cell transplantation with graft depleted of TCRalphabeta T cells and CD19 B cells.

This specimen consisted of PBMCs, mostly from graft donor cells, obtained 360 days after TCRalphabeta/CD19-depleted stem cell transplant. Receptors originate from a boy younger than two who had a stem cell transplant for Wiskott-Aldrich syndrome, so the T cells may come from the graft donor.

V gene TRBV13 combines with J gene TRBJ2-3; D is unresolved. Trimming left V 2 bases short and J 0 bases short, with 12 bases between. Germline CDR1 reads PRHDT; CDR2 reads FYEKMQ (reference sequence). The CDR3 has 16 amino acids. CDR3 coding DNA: TGTGCCAGCAGCTTACTAAAGAAGACTAGCACAGATACGCAGTATTTT. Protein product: CASSLLKKTSTDTQYF.

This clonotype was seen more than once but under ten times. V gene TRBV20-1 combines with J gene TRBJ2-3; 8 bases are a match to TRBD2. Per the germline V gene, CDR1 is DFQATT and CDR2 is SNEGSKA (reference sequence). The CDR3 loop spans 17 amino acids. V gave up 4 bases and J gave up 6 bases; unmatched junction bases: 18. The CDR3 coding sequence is TGCAGTGCTATCCCTGAGGGTAGCGGGATGGGGTGGGATACGCAGTATTTT. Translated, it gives CSAIPEGSGMGWDTQYF.

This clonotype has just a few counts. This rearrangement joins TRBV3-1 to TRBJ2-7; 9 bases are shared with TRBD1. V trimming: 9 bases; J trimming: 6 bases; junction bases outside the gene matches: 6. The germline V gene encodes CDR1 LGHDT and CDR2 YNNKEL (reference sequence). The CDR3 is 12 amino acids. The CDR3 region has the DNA TGTGCCAGTGGGACAGGGAACTCCGAGCAGTACTTC. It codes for CASGTGNSEQYF.

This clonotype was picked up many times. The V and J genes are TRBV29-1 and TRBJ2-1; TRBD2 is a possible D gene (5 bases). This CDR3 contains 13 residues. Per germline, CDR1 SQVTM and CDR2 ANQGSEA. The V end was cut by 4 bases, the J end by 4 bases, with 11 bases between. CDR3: CSVGRRPYNEQFF. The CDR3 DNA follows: TGCAGCGTTGGCAGGAGGCCTTACAATGAGCAGTTCTTC.

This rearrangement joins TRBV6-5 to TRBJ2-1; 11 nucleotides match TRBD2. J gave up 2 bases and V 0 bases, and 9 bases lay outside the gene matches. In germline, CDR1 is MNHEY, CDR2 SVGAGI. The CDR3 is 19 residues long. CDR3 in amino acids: CASSYSTSGRREAYNEQFF. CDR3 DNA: TGTGCCAGCAGTTACTCCACTAGCGGGAGAAGGGAGGCCTACAATGAGCAGTTCTTC.

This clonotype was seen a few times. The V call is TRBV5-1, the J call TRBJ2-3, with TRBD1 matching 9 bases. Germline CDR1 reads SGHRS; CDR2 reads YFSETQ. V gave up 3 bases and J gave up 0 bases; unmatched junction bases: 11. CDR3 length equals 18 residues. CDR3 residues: CASSSGPVGQGSTDTQYF. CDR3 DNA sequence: TGCGCCAGCAGCTCTGGCCCGGTGGGACAGGGAAGCACAGATACGCAGTATTTT.

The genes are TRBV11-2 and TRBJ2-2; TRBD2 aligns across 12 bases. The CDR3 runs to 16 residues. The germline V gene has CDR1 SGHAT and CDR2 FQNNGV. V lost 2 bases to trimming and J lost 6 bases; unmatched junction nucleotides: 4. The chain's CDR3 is CASSLSLAGGPGELFF. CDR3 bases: TGTGCCAGCAGCTTAAGTCTAGCGGGGGGGCCCGGGGAGCTGTTTTTT.

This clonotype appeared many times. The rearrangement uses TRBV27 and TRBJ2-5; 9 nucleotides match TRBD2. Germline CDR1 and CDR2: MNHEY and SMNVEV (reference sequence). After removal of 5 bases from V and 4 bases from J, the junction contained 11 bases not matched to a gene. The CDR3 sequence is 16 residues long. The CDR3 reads CASSGPGTSLRETQYF. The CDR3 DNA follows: TGTGCCAGCAGTGGCCCCGGGACTAGCTTGCGAGAGACCCAGTACTTC.

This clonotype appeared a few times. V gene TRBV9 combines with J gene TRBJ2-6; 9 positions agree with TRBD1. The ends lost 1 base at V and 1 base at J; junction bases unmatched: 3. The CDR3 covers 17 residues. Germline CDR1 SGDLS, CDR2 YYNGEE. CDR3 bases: TGTGCCAGCAGCGTAACAGGGGGCGGTTCTGGGGCCAACGTCCTGACTTTC. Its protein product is CASSVTGGGSGANVLTF.

DNA of the CDR3: TGCAGTGCTAGAAGTGATCCCCTAGCCAAAAACATTCAGTACTTC. Protein product: CSARSDPLAKNIQYF. The chain has TRBV20-1 and TRBJ2-4; no clear D. Trimming removed 2 bases from V and 0 bases from J, with 11 bases in between. Germline CDR1 and CDR2: DFQATT and SNEGSKA (reference sequence). The CDR3 extends over 15 amino acids.

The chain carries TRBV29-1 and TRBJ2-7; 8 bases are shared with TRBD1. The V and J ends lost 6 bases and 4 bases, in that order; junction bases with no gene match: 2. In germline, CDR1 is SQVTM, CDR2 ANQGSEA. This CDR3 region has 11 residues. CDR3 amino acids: CSVTGDYEQYF. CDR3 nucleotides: TGCAGCGTGACAGGGGATTACGAGCAGTACTTC.

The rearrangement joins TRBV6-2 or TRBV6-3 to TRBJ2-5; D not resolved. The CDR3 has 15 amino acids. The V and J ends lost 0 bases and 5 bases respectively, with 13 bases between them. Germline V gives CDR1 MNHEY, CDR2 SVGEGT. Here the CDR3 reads CASSYSIRSGETQYF. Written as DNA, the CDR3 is TGTGCCAGCAGTTACTCGATTCGGAGTGGTGAGACCCAGTACTTC.

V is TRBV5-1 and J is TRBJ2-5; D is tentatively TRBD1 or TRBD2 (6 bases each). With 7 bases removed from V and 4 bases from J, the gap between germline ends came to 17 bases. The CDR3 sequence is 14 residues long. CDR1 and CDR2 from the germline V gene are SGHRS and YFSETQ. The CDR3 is CASGISRGGETQYF. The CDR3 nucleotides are TGCGCCAGCGGAATATCCAGGGGAGGAGAGACCCAGTACTTC.

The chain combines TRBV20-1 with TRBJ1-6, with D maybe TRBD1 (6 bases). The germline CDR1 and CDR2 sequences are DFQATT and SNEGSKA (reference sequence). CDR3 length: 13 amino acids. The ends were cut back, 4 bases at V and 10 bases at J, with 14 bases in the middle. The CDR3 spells CSANADSYSPLHF. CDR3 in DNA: TGCAGTGCTAACGCGGACAGTTACTCACCCCTCCACTTT.

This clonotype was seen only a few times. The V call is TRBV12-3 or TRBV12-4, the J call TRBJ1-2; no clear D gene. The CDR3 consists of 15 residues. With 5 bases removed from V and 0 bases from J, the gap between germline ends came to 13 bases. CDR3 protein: CASSLKRKSNYGYTF. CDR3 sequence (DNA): TGTGCCAGCAGTCTGAAACGGAAGTCTAACTATGGCTACACCTTC.